This TCR beta chain was identified in a study of cytomegalovirus exposure and HLA in healthy donors. It was with 60 Vbeta and 13 Jbeta primers that the PCR ran. TCRdb's copy holds only in-frame clones and misses some; the assay was immunoSEQ multiplex PCR. The sample has about 190,000 clones; about 87% are singletons. V dropped 6 bases and J dropped 2 bases, with 10 bases sitting between them. CDR3 length equals 14 residues. Per the germline V gene, CDR1 is MNHNS and CDR2 is SASEGT. The receptor was derived from a man between 25 and 39 years old in good health and CMV-seronegative. The genes are TRBV6-1 and TRBJ2-2; D unclear. Sequencing input: PBMCs. CDR3 protein: CASSRSSNTGELFF. DNA of the CDR3: TGTGCCAGCAGCCGAAGTAGCAACACCGGGGAGCTGTTTTTT.